The 19 T cell receptor beta chains below come from one sample, sequenced in a study of CD8 T cells in ankylosing spondylitis. TCRdb analysed the 5' RACE reads with MiXCR anew, one entry per CDR3 protein. The data show about 240,000 distinct CDR3 sequences, 7.5% to 9% seen once. Sequenced: blood, either unsorted or a sorted T cell fraction (not recorded which). Receptor source: a male donor with ankylosing spondylitis or in good health (not recorded which).

This clonotype was recorded many times. The chain employs TRBV29-1 and TRBJ1-1; tentatively, D is TRBD1 (5 bases). Germline lookup yields CDR1 SQVTM and CDR2 ANQGSEA. Trimming cost V 5 bases and J 7 bases, with 17 bases left between them. CDR3 length: 13 amino acids. The CDR3 coding sequence is TGCAGCGTTTTGGGGGGGGACGGGATTGAAGCTTTCTTT. Amino acids: CSVLGGDGIEAFF. The variable domain in full, completed from reference TRBV29-1 and TRBJ1-1, reads SAVISQKPSRDICQRGTSLTIQCQVDSQVTMMFWYRQQPGQSLTLIATANQGSEATYESGFVIDKFPISRPNLTFSTLTVSNMSPEDSSIYLCSVLGGDGIEAFFGQGTRLTVV.

This clonotype was seen at least ten times. V and J are TRBV18 and TRBJ1-5, with D possibly TRBD1 on 6 matching bases. Germline CDR1 reads KGHSH; CDR2 reads LQKENI. The CDR3 sequence is 14 residues long. V was shortened by 3 bases and J by 7 bases, with 13 bases between the two germline ends. CDR3 nucleotides: TGTGCCAGCTCACCCGGACAGACAGAGCAGCCCCAGCATTTT. Its protein product is CASSPGQTEQPQHF.

This clonotype was found many times. J is TRBJ2-3 and V is TRBV7-6; 8 nucleotides align to TRBD1. There are 15 residues in the CDR3. V lost 6 bases, J lost 1 base, and 6 bases stayed unmatched. Per germline, CDR1 SGHVS and CDR2 FNYEAQ. Written as DNA, the CDR3 is TGTGCCAGCAGTTACAGGGGGGACGGCACAGATACGCAGTATTTT. This gives the protein CASSYRGDGTDTQYF.

As concerns this clonotype: A much larger clone lies a single base off, so this may be a read error. This chain links TRBV19 with TRBJ2-2; D is unresolved. Germline CDR1 and CDR2: LNHDA and SQIVND (reference sequence). CDR3 size: 14 residues. The CDR3 DNA follows: TGTGCCATTAGTATAGCCCACAACACCGGGGAGCTGTTTTTT. Translating it yields CAISIAHNTGELFF.

V usage is TRBV5-1 and J usage is TRBJ2-3; possibly TRBD2 for D (6 bases). CDR3 length equals 17 residues. Germline V CDR1 and CDR2: SGHRS, YFSETQ. V dropped 3 bases and J dropped 2 bases, with 19 bases sitting between them. The CDR3 DNA is TGCGCCAGCAGCTCCCGGGGGTTCCGTCCGCCCACAGATACGCAGTATTTT. Protein product: CASSSRGFRPPTDTQYF.

This clonotype occurred many times. The gene calls are TRBV5-1 and TRBJ2-3; D call uncertain. This CDR3 comprises 14 residues. V was trimmed by 4 bases and J by 0 bases, leaving 9 bases between them. Germline CDR1 reads SGHRS; CDR2 reads YFSETQ. For the CDR3, the DNA is TGCGCCAGCAGCCTACAGACAAGCACAGATACGCAGTATTTT. As protein: CASSLQTSTDTQYF.

This clonotype was picked up a small number of times. The chain links TRBV20-1 to TRBJ2-5; D call uncertain. This CDR3 is 17 amino acids long. V dropped 0 bases and J dropped 5 bases, with 22 bases sitting between them. The germline gives CDR1 DFQATT, CDR2 SNEGSKA (reference sequence). This chain's CDR3 is CSARDLPHGGFGETQYF. The CDR3 coding sequence is TGCAGTGCTAGAGACCTTCCGCACGGCGGATTCGGGGAGACCCAGTACTTC.

In this sample, this clonotype turned up a few times. The gene calls are TRBV5-6 and TRBJ2-7; the D gene is possibly TRBD1 (7 bases). The CDR3 is 15 amino acids. Trimming left V 4 bases short and J 0 bases short, with 14 bases between. The V gene's germline CDR1 is SGHDT and CDR2 YYEEEE. The CDR3: CASSRQGGNSYEQYF. Written as DNA, the CDR3 is TGTGCCAGCAGCCGCCAGGGGGGTAACTCCTACGAGCAGTACTTC.

This clonotype appeared many times. The rearrangement links TRBV5-6 to TRBJ1-2; no clear D gene. Trimming cost V 4 bases and J 7 bases, with 11 bases left between them. This CDR3 is built from 12 residues. Germline V gene sequence: CDR1 SGHDT, CDR2 YYEEEE. This CDR3 is CASSIRDTGYTF. The CDR3 DNA reads TGTGCCAGCAGCATTCGGGATACTGGCTACACCTTC.

With respect to this clonotype: This may stem from a read error, because a much larger clone lies one nucleotide away. V is TRBV20-1 and J is TRBJ2-5; 9 nucleotides line up with TRBD2. From germline, CDR1 is DFQATT and CDR2 SNEGSKA (reference sequence). The CDR3 loop spans 14 amino acids. The J segment lost 7 bases and the V segment lost 7 bases, leaving 13 bases of the junction unmatched. CDR3 residues: CSGSSGGRGGTQYF. The CDR3 region has the DNA TGCAGTGGCTCGTCGGGCGGGAGGGGAGGGACCCAGTACTTC.

This clonotype appeared a few times. This rearrangement joins TRBV5-5 to TRBJ2-4, with TRBD1 matching 7 bases. The CDR3 has 15 residues. CDR1 and CDR2 from the germline V gene are SGHKS and YYEKEE (reference sequence). Unmatched junction bases numbered 6, after V lost 0 bases and J lost 6 bases. Here the CDR3 reads CASSLDQGERNIQYF. DNA of the CDR3: TGTGCCAGCAGCTTGGATCAGGGGGAGAGAAACATTCAGTACTTC.

Many counts were recorded for this clonotype. The V and J genes are TRBV20-1 and TRBJ1-1, with TRBD1 as a possible D gene (5 bases). Trimming cost V 3 bases and J 1 base, with 12 bases left between them. CDR1 and CDR2 from the germline V gene are DFQATT and SNEGSKA (reference sequence). CDR3 length: 14 residues. This CDR3 is CSASFGHQNTEAFF. As DNA, the CDR3 is TGCAGTGCTAGTTTCGGACACCAGAACACTGAAGCTTTCTTT.

This clonotype was seen many times. This sequence joins TRBV6-2 or TRBV6-3 and TRBJ1-1, with TRBD1 matching 7 bases. CDR1 and CDR2 from the germline V gene are MNHEY and SVGEGT. This CDR3 contains 11 residues. The V and J ends lost 5 bases and 6 bases, in that order; junction bases with no gene match: 0. In DNA form, the CDR3 reads TGTGCCAGCAGTCAGGGGGCTGAAGCTTTCTTT. Residues: CASSQGAEAFF.

The chain recombines TRBV18 with TRBJ2-4; D unclear. The germline CDR1 and CDR2 sequences are KGHSH and LQKENI. The CDR3 totals 13 residues. The germline V and J ends were trimmed by 0 bases and 5 bases, with 5 bases remaining between them. The DNA of the CDR3 is TGTGCCAGCTCACCACCGTCTGAAAACATTCAGTACTTC. This translates into CASSPPSENIQYF.

This clonotype has ten or more counts. The chain combines TRBV12-3 or TRBV12-4 with TRBJ1-1; no reliable D call. This CDR3 has 16 amino acids. V was pared by 1 base and J by 6 bases, with 18 bases between. CDR3 amino acids: CASSLDLGSQGAEAFF. CDR3 DNA: TGTGCCAGCAGTTTAGACCTCGGGAGTCAAGGCGCTGAAGCTTTCTTT.

There are many counts of this clonotype. This sequence joins TRBV30 and TRBJ2-7, with TRBD2 matching 12 bases. CDR3 length: 14 residues. CDR1 and CDR2 from the germline V gene are GTSNPN and SVGIG (reference sequence). With V trimmed by 2 bases and J by 4 bases, 3 bases remained unmatched. The CDR3 region has the DNA TGTGCCTGGAGTACACTAGCGGGAGGTTACGAGCAGTACTTC. Translating it yields CAWSTLAGGYEQYF.

This clonotype showed up many times. This chain links TRBV4-3 with TRBJ1-2; the match to TRBD1 covers 7 bases. The V segment lost 1 base and the J segment 0 bases; nucleotides outside the gene matches: 8. The CDR3 consists of 17 residues. The germline V gene has CDR1 LGHNA and CDR2 YSLEER. CDR3 in amino acids: CASSQAWSGTANYGYTF. In DNA form, the CDR3 reads TGCGCCAGCAGCCAAGCCTGGAGTGGGACAGCTAACTATGGCTACACCTTC.

This clonotype was observed a few times. The chain employs TRBV7-8 and TRBJ2-7; D call uncertain. The ends were cut back, 5 bases at V and 4 bases at J, with 12 bases in the middle. Per germline, CDR1 SGHVS and CDR2 FQNEAQ. The CDR3 has 13 residues. The CDR3 sequence is CASSPLARYEQYF. CDR3 sequence (DNA): TGTGCCAGCAGCCCGCTCGCGAGATACGAGCAGTACTTC.

In its sample, this clonotype was seen a few times. The gene calls are TRBV7-9 and TRBJ2-3; the D gene is possibly TRBD1 (5 bases). Germline loops: CDR1 SEHNR, CDR2 FQNEAQ (reference sequence). The CDR3 runs to 15 residues. Trimming took 5 bases from V and 3 from J, leaving 15 bases between them. CDR3 protein: CASSPIPGQTDTQYF. Written as DNA, the CDR3 is TGTGCCAGCAGCCCAATCCCAGGGCAGACAGATACGCAGTATTTT.